This T cell receptor (beta chain) originates from a study of regulatory T cells in long-lasting Graves disease (dated by TCRdb to 2020 to 2023). Looking at the study overall: Persistent Graves' disease meant more than 5 years of antithyroid drug treatment with TSH receptor autoantibodies that stayed positive. The study took place in China and was registered as a clinical trial. On average, persistent Graves' disease patients in the clinical cohort had been on antithyroid drugs for approximately 10 years. Peripheral blood TCR sequencing and RNA sequencing compared persistent Graves' disease patients with newly diagnosed Graves' disease patients. A total of around 35 samples were covered by TCR sequencing, comprising approximately 13 persistent and about 20 newly diagnosed Graves' disease patients. What the study reported, not specific to this receptor: Persistent patients shared more public clonotypes among themselves (around 3,000) than newly diagnosed patients did (about 900). Sequencing and analysis were restricted to the TCR beta chain. The study examined only peripheral blood because the primary lesion, thyroid tissue, could not be accessed. Preferential use of TRBV28, TRBJ1-2 and TRBJ2-5 was observed in persistent disease, whereas TRBV20-1 and TRBJ2-1 were favored in newly diagnosed disease. Compared with newly diagnosed patients, patients with persistent Graves' disease had lower TCR Shannon entropy and fewer highly expanded clones, which suggests clonal expansion. As a limitation, the authors acknowledged that the small sample size may reduce accuracy.

Relative to germline, V is 3 bases shorter and J is 3 bases shorter, with 15 bases between their ends. CDR1 MDHEN and CDR2 SYDVKM are derived from the germline V gene. Its CDR3 holds 17 amino acids, cysteine through phenylalanine. Only the CDR3 region is kept as DNA, spanning 51 bases read in frame from base 1. Taken with the paper, the label for time point translates to: persistent/refractory GD, antithyroid drugs over 5 years with positive TRAb. For both TCR sequencing and RNA sequencing, RNA was extracted from PBMCs in TRIzol. Graves' disease was diagnosed according to American Thyroid Association guidelines. Patients were recruited from an endocrinology department in Xi'an, China. From each patient, approximately 10 milliliters of peripheral blood was collected into an EDTA anticoagulant tube. Ficoll Paque Plus density gradient separation was used to isolate PBMCs, and no additional T cell sorting was done. An Agilent 2100 Bioanalyzer and agarose gel were used to check RNA quality, while a NanoDrop 2000 measured RNA concentration.

The library was produced with multiplex PCR. The sample was run on an Illumina HiSeq 4000. TCR beta libraries were built with iRepertoire HTBI primers and Arm-PCR amplification of CDR3 regions. Before sequencing, the PCR products underwent gel purification. As for the original processing: Gene usage analysis of CDR3 amino acid clonotypes used the approximately 56 TRBV and around 13 TRBJ segments found across samples. Filtered high-quality paired reads were merged into contigs using COPE and FqMerger. Contigs were aligned with BLAST to IMGT TRBV, TRBD and TRBJ reference genes, and CDR3 was defined per IMGT. Any clonotype with a frequency above 0.1% was counted as a highly expanded clone. Shannon entropy served as the measure of repertoire diversity, while the Gini coefficient captured V-J evenness. Public clonotypes were defined as clonotypes shared by more than one individual. TCRdb trimmed public reads at Q25 via fastp, called clones via MiXCR and kept in-frame beta chains. Rows are unified per CDR3 protein, each entry keeping the most common DNA and genes. TCRdb, rather than the study authors, made the V and J calls. The sample yields a few hundred thousand distinct CDR3 sequences; 21% were counted once. In total, the top ten clones hold around an eighth of the sample.

This clonotype was detected ten times or more. There is no known antigen for this receptor. There are no base qualities to consult, and no much larger clone falls within one base. Here the sequenced sample was peripheral blood mononuclear cells (PBMCs), taken when the disease was refractory, from a patient treated with antithyroid drugs. The receptor was isolated from a female donor with Graves disease. The chain is made from TRBV28 and TRBJ1-6; TRBD1 is a weak D gene call, 6 bases matching. CDR3 loop: CASSFSGTINYNSPLHF. The DNA sequence is given as TGTGCCAGCAGTTTTTCCGGGACAATTAACTATAATTCACCCCTCCACTTT.